This TCR beta chain stems from a study of blood T cell repertoires in COVID-19. Source study methods: Amplification with reference gene primers provided the estimates of nucleated cell counts. Sequencing used immunoSEQ multiplex PCR; TCRdb keeps in-frame clones, though not all of them. The V and J calls and the clone size are those of that table, but D and trimming were determined from the DNA. The data hold hundreds of thousands of clones, with about 89% observed a single time. Enrolled through a virtual design, the participants were between about 18 and 100 years of age and came from about two dozen US areas. Per germline, CDR1 SGHTA and CDR2 FQGNSA. V lost 5 bases and J lost 2, with 16 bases in between. The CDR3 sequence is 15 residues long.

The receptor comes from a man in his forties in a cohort exposed to, infected with or recovered from COVID-19 (not recorded which). V and J are TRBV7-2 and TRBJ2-7; weak D call: TRBD2 (6 bases). The sequenced sample was PBMCs or T cells enriched from blood (not recorded which). The CDR3 is CASSQPRDWTYEQYF. For the CDR3, the DNA is TGTGCCAGCAGCCAACCGAGGGACTGGACCTACGAGCAGTACTTC.